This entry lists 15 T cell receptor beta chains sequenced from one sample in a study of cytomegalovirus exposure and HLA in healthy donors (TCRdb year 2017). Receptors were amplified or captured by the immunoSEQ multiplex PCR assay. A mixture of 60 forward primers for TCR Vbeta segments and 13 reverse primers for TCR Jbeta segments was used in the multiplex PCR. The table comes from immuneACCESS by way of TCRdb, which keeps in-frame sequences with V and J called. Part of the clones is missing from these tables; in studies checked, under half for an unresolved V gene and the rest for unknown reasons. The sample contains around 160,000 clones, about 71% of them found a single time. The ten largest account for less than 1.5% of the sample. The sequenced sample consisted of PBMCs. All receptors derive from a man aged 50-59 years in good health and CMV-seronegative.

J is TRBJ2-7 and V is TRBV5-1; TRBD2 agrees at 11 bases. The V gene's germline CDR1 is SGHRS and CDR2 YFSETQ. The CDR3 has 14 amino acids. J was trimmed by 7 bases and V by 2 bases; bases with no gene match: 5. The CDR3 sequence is CASSFSGGAGEQYF. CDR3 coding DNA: TGCGCCAGCAGCTTTAGCGGGGGGGCCGGAGAGCAGTACTTC.

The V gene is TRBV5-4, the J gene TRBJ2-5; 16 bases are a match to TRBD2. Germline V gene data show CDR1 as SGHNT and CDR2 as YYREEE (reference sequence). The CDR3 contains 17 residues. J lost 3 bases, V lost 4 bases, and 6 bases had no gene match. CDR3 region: CASSAGTSGGAEETQYF. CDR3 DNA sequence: TGTGCCAGCAGCGCAGGGACTAGCGGGGGGGCCGAAGAGACCCAGTACTTC.

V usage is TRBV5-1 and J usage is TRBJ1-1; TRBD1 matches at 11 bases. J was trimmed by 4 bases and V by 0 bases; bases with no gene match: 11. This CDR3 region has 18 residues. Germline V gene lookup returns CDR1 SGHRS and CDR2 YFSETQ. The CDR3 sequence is CASSLVWTGGAGGTEAFF. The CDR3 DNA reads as TGCGCCAGCAGCTTGGTGTGGACAGGGGGCGCGGGGGGCACTGAAGCTTTCTTT.

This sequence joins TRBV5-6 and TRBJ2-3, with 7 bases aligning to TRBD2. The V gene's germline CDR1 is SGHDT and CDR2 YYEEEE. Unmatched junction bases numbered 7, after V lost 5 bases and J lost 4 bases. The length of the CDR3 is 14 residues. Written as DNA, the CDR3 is TGTGCCAGCAGTCCTAGACTAGCCGCAGATACGCAGTATTTT. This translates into CASSPRLAADTQYF.

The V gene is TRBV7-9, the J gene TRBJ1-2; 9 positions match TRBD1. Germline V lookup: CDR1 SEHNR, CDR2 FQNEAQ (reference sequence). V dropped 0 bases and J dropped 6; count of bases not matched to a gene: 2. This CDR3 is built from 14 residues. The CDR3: CASSLARTGDGYTF. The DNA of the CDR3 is TGTGCCAGCAGCTTAGCCAGGACAGGGGATGGCTACACCTTC.

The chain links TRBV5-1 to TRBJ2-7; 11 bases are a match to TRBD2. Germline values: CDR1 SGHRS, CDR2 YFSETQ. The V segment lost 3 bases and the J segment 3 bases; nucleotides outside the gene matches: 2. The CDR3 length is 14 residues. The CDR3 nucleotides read TGCGCCAGCAGCTCTAGCGGGGGGAACTACGAGCAGTACTTC. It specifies CASSSSGGNYEQYF.

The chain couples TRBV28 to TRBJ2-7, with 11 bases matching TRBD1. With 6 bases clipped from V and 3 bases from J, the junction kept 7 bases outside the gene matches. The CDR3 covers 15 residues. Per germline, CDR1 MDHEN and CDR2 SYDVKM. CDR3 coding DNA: TGTGCCAGCAGCTCTACCGGGACAGGGGGCTACGAGCAGTACTTC. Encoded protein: CASSSTGTGGYEQYF. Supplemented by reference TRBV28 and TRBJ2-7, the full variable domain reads DVKVTQSSRYLVKRTGEKVFLECVQDMDHENMFWYRQDPGLGLRLIYFSYDVKMKEKGDIPEGYSVSREKKERFSLILESASTNQTSMYLCASSSTGTGGYEQYFGPGTRLTVT.

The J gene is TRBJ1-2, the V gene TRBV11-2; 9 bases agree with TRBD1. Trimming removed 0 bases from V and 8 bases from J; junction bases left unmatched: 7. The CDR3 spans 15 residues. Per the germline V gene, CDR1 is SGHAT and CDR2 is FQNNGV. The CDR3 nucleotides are TGTGCCAGCAGCTTAGATCCCGGGACAGGGAAGGGCTACACCTTC. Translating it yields CASSLDPGTGKGYTF.

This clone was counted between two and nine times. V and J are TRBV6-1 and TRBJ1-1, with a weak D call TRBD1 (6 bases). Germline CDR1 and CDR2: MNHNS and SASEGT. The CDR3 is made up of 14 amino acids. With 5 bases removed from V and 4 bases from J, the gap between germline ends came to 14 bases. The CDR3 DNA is TGTGCCAGCAGTTCGCTTTTACAGGGCACTGAAGCTTTCTTT. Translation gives CASSSLLQGTEAFF.

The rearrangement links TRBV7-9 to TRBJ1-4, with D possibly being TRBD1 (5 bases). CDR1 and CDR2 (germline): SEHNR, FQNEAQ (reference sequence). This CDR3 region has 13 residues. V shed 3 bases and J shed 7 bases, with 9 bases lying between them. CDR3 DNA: TGTGCCAGCAGCTTGGCGGGGACTGAAAAACTGTTTTTT. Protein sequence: CASSLAGTEKLFF.

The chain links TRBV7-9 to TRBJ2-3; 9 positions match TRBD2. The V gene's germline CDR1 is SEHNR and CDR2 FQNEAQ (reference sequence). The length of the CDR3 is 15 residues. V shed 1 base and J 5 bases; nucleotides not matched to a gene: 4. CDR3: CASSLGGGALDTQYF. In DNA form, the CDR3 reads TGTGCCAGCAGCTTAGGCGGGGGGGCATTAGATACGCAGTATTTT.

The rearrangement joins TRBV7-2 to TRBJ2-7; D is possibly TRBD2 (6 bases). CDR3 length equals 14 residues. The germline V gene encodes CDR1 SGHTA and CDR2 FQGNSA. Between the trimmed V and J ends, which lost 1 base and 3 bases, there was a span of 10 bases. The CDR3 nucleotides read TGTGCCAGCAGCTTAGGTCTAGCGAACTACGAGCAGTACTTC. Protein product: CASSLGLANYEQYF. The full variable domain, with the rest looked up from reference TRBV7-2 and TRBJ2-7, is GAGVSQSPSNKVTEKGKDVELRCDPISGHTALYWYRQSLGQGLEFLIYFQGNSAPDKSGLPSDRFSAERTGGSVSTLTIQRTQQEDSAVYLCASSLGLANYEQYFGPGTRLTVT.

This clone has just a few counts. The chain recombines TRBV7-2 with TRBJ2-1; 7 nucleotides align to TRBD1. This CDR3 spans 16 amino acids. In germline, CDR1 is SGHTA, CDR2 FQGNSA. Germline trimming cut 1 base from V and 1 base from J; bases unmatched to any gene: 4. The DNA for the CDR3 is TGTGCCAGCAGCTTAGTCGGGACAGATTCCTACAATGAGCAGTTCTTC. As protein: CASSLVGTDSYNEQFF.

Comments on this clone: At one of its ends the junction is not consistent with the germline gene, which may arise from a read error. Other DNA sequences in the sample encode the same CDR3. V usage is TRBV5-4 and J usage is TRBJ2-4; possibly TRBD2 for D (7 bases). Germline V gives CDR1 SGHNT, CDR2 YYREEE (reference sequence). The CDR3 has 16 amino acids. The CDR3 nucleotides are TGTGCTAGCAGCTTAGGGGGGGGAGTCGGCAAAAACATTCAGTACTTC. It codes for CASSLGGGVGKNIQYF.

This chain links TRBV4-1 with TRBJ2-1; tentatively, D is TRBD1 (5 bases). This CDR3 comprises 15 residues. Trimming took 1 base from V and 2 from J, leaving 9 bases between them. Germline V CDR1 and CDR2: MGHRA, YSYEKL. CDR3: CASSQARTPYNEQFF. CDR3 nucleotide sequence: TGCGCCAGCAGCCAAGCCCGGACACCCTACAATGAGCAGTTCTTC.